The clone carrying this T cell receptor (beta chain) was recorded at least ten times. Prior to thyroid surgery, none of the patients had received any treatment. Trimming took 0 bases from V and 5 from J, leaving 7 bases between them. The CDR3 has 13 amino acids. CDR1 and CDR2 (germline): MNHEY, SVGAGI. Through MiXCR, TCRdb re-clonotyped the PCR reads. The sample consists of 50,000 to 65,000 clones, roughly 4.1% of them appearing once. This specimen comes from a study of metastatic and nonmetastatic thyroid tumors. The sequenced sample consisted of blood. The genes are TRBV6-5 and TRBJ1-1; D is unresolved. The TCR sequence derives from a female donor with papillary thyroid cancer or a benign thyroid nodule (not recorded which). Some clones in this sample may be carry-over from other donors' samples. The CDR3 is CASSYSGWTEAFF. CDR3 DNA sequence: TGTGCCAGCAGTTACTCAGGGTGGACTGAAGCTTTCTTT.